This is a list of T cell receptor beta chains from one sample in a study of cytomegalovirus exposure and HLA in healthy donors. Clones were sequenced by immunoSEQ multiplex PCR, and TCRdb holds only the in-frame ones, with some missing. The sample gives about 210,000 clones, 65% to 90% of which show up once; more than 0.25% is in the top ten. The sequenced sample was PBMCs. The receptors derive from a woman in her twenties or thirties in good health and CMV-seronegative. Each CDR3 is given with its conserved first and last residue. Fields, in order: J gene, clone size, V gene, D gene, CDR3 protein, CDR3 DNA. The D gene is left open where the match is weak. The listing skips clone size in some rows; elsewhere it reads once, few, many or a size class.

TRBJ2-2,NA,TRBV11-2,NA,CASSPGRTGSTGELFF,TGTGCCAGCAGCCCCGGCAGAACAGGGTCCACCGGGGAGCTGTTTTTT
TRBJ2-1,NA,TRBV9,TRBD2,CASSPGGRAGYNEQFF,TGTGCCAGCAGCCCGGGGGGTAGGGCGGGTTACAATGAGCAGTTCTTC
TRBJ2-1,NA,TRBV7-7,TRBD2,CASSLDRLAGLNEQFF,TGTGCTAGCAGCTTAGATCGACTAGCGGGATTAAATGAGCAGTTCTTC
TRBJ2-7,few,TRBV29-1,NA,CSVAPDRLQWGRSYEQYF,TGCAGCGTTGCCCCCGATCGTTTGCAATGGGGGAGGTCCTACGAGCAGTACTTC
TRBJ2-1,once,TRBV28,TRBD2,CASRYYGTSGYNEQFF,TGTGCCAGCAGATACTATGGGACTAGCGGATACAATGAGCAGTTCTTC
TRBJ2-1,NA,TRBV5-1,TRBD1,CASSWPAGTEHNEQFF,TGCGCCAGCAGCTGGCCCGCCGGGACAGAACACAATGAGCAGTTCTTC
TRBJ2-3,NA,TRBV28,NA,CASSFVVGGTDTQYF,TGTGCCAGCAGTTTTGTTGTCGGGGGCACAGATACGCAGTATTTT
TRBJ1-1,few,TRBV5-1,NA,CASSLSPLSPTWPTGAFF,TGCGCCAGCAGCTTATCCCCACTATCACCAACGTGGCCCACTGGAGCTTTCTTT
TRBJ2-1,NA,TRBV5-1,NA,CASSRRGPRGPSYNEQFF,TGCGCCAGCAGCCGTCGAGGGCCGCGAGGGCCCTCCTACAATGAGCAGTTCTTC
TRBJ1-6,NA,TRBV4-1,TRBD1,CASSSQPRQGLGPLHF,TGCGCCAGCAGCTCACAACCCAGACAGGGCCTAGGACCCCTCCACTTT
TRBJ2-1,NA,TRBV5-1,NA,CASSPSLGLLYNEQFF,TGCGCCAGCAGCCCTTCGCTGGGCTTACTCTACAATGAGCAGTTCTTC
TRBJ2-1,NA,TRBV4-1,TRBD1,CASSRRDSNEQFF,TGCGCCAGCAGCCGCCGGGACAGCAATGAGCAGTTCTTC
TRBJ2-3,NA,TRBV6-1,NA,CATATGTSTDTQYF,TGTGCCACCGCGACGGGAACCAGCACAGATACGCAGTATTTT
TRBJ1-6,NA,TRBV6-5,TRBD1,CASSYGDRAGSPLHF,TGTGCCAGCAGTTACGGGGACAGGGCCGGTTCACCCCTCCACTTT
TRBJ2-7,NA,TRBV6-1,TRBD2,CASSERAGSSYEQYF,TGTGCCAGCAGTGAGCGAGCGGGAAGCTCCTACGAGCAGTACTTC
TRBJ1-2,NA,TRBV27,NA,CASSPDGAYGYTF,TGTGCCAGCAGTCCAGATGGGGCGTATGGCTACACCTTC
TRBJ2-1,NA,TRBV9,TRBD1,CASTARDSSYNEQFF,TGTGCCAGCACCGCCCGGGACAGCTCCTACAATGAGCAGTTCTTC
TRBJ2-7,few,TRBV6-1,TRBD1,CASRGLGGVNEQYF,TGTGCCAGCAGAGGGCTAGGGGGCGTGAACGAGCAGTACTTC
TRBJ2-1,once,TRBV5-6,NA,CASSLAGPTGSVYNEQFF,TGTGCCAGCAGCTTGGCCGGGCCAACAGGGTCCGTCTACAATGAGCAGTTCTTC
TRBJ2-1,NA,TRBV25-1,TRBD1,CASSDSTGVEQFF,TGTGCCAGCAGTGACTCGACAGGGGTTGAGCAGTTCTTC
TRBJ2-7,once,TRBV10-3,NA,CAISEQDYEQYF,TGTGCCATCAGTGAACAGGATTACGAGCAGTACTTC
TRBJ2-7,once,TRBV5-8,TRBD1,CASSWAGPGQGPHEQYF,TGTGCCAGCAGCTGGGCCGGCCCAGGACAGGGTCCCCACGAGCAGTACTTC
TRBJ2-3,NA,TRBV18,NA,CASSPSGTDTQYF,TGTGCCAGCTCACCCTCGGGGACAGATACGCAGTATTTT
TRBJ1-4,NA,TRBV11-2,TRBD1,CASARQGTGLTGEKLFF,TGTGCCAGCGCCAGACAGGGTACGGGTCTTACGGGTGAAAAACTGTTTTTT
TRBJ2-5,NA,TRBV5-1,NA,CASSWDSQETQYF,TGCGCCAGCAGCTGGGACTCCCAAGAGACCCAGTACTTC
TRBJ2-3,NA,TRBV6-5,NA,CATQDPGDTQYF,TGTGCCACCCAAGACCCCGGGGATACGCAGTATTTT
TRBJ2-3,once,TRBV7-9,TRBD2,CASSTSGSIADTQYF,TGTGCCAGCAGCACTAGCGGGAGTATCGCAGATACGCAGTATTTT
TRBJ2-7,NA,TRBV5-1,NA,CASRPRQSSYEQYF,TGCGCCAGCAGGCCGAGACAAAGCTCCTACGAGCAGTACTTC
TRBJ1-4,NA,TRBV6-5,TRBD1,CASSTRDREEKLFF,TGTGCCAGCAGTACCCGGGACAGGGAAGAAAAACTGTTTTTT
TRBJ2-2,NA,TRBV5-1,NA,CASSTPNTGELFF,TGCGCCAGCAGCACTCCGAACACCGGGGAGCTGTTTTTT
TRBJ2-1,NA,TRBV19,NA,CASSLSNEQFF,TGTGCCAGTAGTCTTTCCAATGAGCAGTTCTTC
TRBJ1-1,NA,TRBV5-5,NA,CASSWSTEYVTEAFF,TGTGCCAGCAGCTGGTCGACAGAATATGTCACTGAAGCTTTCTTT
TRBJ2-3,NA,TRBV5-1,NA,CASNPGWRTTDTQYF,TGCGCCAGCAATCCCGGATGGCGGACAACAGATACGCAGTATTTT
TRBJ2-3,NA,TRBV30,TRBD2,CAGTSGVTDTQYF,TGTGCTGGAACTAGCGGGGTAACAGATACGCAGTATTTT
TRBJ2-3,NA,TRBV11-2,TRBD2,CASSFSWGGGTDTQYF,TGTGCCAGCAGCTTTTCCTGGGGGGGTGGCACAGATACGCAGTATTTT
TRBJ2-1,NA,TRBV5-5,TRBD2,CASSYTSGTGVEQFF,TGTGCCAGCAGCTACACTAGCGGAACCGGGGTGGAGCAGTTCTTC
TRBJ2-2,NA,TRBV10-2,NA,CASSEQSLRNTGELFF,TGCGCCAGCAGTGAGCAATCCCTCAGAAACACCGGGGAGCTGTTTTTT
TRBJ1-1,once,TRBV4-1,NA,CASSQAPGYTEAFF,TGCGCCAGCAGCCAGGCCCCGGGGTACACTGAAGCTTTCTTT
TRBJ1-4,NA,TRBV15,NA,CATSRDLSEKLFF,TGTGCCACCAGCAGAGATCTTAGTGAAAAACTGTTTTTT
TRBJ2-1,NA,TRBV6-5,NA,CASSRTAYNEQFF,TGTGCCAGCAGTCGGACAGCGTACAATGAGCAGTTCTTC
TRBJ2-3,NA,TRBV6-6,NA,CASTPGETQYF,TGTGCCAGCACCCCCGGAGAAACGCAGTATTTT
TRBJ2-7,NA,TRBV5-5,NA,CASSLSPGNEQYF,TGTGCCAGCAGCTTGAGCCCCGGGAACGAGCAGTACTTC
TRBJ2-7,NA,TRBV21-1,NA,CASRMGSPGQALGSYEQYF,TGTGCCAGCAGGATGGGCTCCCCGGGACAGGCGCTCGGTTCCTACGAGCAGTACTTC
TRBJ2-3,few,TRBV13,TRBD2,CASSLGTSGVTDTQYF,TGTGCCAGCAGCTTAGGGACTAGCGGGGTCACAGATACGCAGTATTTT
TRBJ2-7,NA,TRBV5-6,TRBD1,CASSLGYGTGKGYEQYF,TGTGCCAGCAGCTTGGGATACGGGACAGGGAAAGGCTACGAGCAGTACTTC
TRBJ1-2,NA,TRBV27,TRBD1,CASSFDRGYGYTF,TGTGCCAGCAGTTTTGACAGGGGCTATGGCTACACCTTC
TRBJ2-3,NA,TRBV29-1,NA,CSEQGSTDTQYF,TGCAGCGAGCAGGGTAGCACAGATACGCAGTATTTT
TRBJ2-7,NA,TRBV11-1,NA,CASSRAAGTAYEQYF,TGTGCCAGCAGCCGGGCGGCGGGGACCGCCTACGAGCAGTACTTC
TRBJ2-1,NA,TRBV2,NA,CASTKSGLAINNEQFF,TGTGCCAGCACCAAAAGCGGGCTAGCCATTAACAATGAGCAGTTCTTC
TRBJ1-4,NA,TRBV11-2,NA,CASSLLQGTNEKLFF,TGTGCCAGCAGCTTACTACAGGGAACTAATGAAAAACTGTTTTTT
TRBJ2-3,once,TRBV10-3,TRBD2,CAIRPNGLAGATDTQYF,TGTGCCATCAGACCTAATGGCCTAGCGGGAGCTACAGATACGCAGTATTTT
TRBJ1-1,NA,TRBV2,NA,CASSEQGRLPEAFF,TGTGCCAGCAGTGAACAGGGCAGGCTCCCTGAAGCTTTCTTT
TRBJ2-7,NA,TRBV6-6,NA,CASRQDSSYEQYF,TGTGCCAGCAGACAGGACAGCAGCTACGAGCAGTACTTC
TRBJ2-7,NA,TRBV5-1,TRBD2,CASSLGPPGLAGEQYF,TGCGCCAGCAGCTTGGGCCCCCCGGGACTAGCGGGTGAGCAGTACTTC
TRBJ1-1,NA,TRBV11-3,NA,CASSSRLNTEAFF,TGTGCCAGCAGCTCAAGACTCAACACTGAAGCTTTCTTT
TRBJ2-1,NA,TRBV9,NA,CASSVESQTGHEQFF,TGTGCCAGCAGCGTAGAGTCACAGACAGGCCATGAGCAGTTCTTC
TRBJ2-1,once,TRBV14,NA,CASSRMTGSYNEQFF,TGTGCCAGCAGCCGCATGACAGGTTCCTACAATGAGCAGTTCTTC
TRBJ1-1,NA,TRBV5-4,NA,CASSPWRGSETEAFF,TGTGCCAGCAGCCCCTGGCGGGGGTCTGAGACTGAAGCTTTCTTT